This is a list of T cell receptor beta chains from one sample in a study of blood T cell repertoires in COVID-19. Only in-frame clones appear in the TCRdb table, and some are missing; sequencing was by immunoSEQ multiplex PCR. The sample holds around 300,000 clones, approximately 89% seen once. Sequenced material: PBMCs or T cells enriched from blood (not recorded which). These receptors all come from a woman between 55 and 75 years old who had recovered from COVID-19. The CDR3 runs from the conserved cysteine through the conserved F or W. A D gene is named only where the DNA matches it firmly. The size field is filled for only some rows; it gives once, few, many or a size class.

TRBV7-8	TRBJ2-3	-	-	TGTGCCAGCAGCTTCAATTCTCGAGGGGGAGTCACGCAAGATACGCAGTATTTT	CASSFNSRGGVTQDTQYF
TRBV7-9	TRBJ2-2	-	-	TGTTCAGAGGGGGTAGTAAAGGACACCGGGGAGCTGTTTTTT	CSEGVVKDTGELFF
TRBV4-2	TRBJ1-1	-	-	TGTGCCAGCAGCGACCTCCAGGGCAACACTGAAGCTTTCTTT	CASSDLQGNTEAFF
TRBV6-5	TRBJ1-2	once	TRBD1	TGTGCCAGCAGTTATCTCTTAGGGGGCGGAGGCTACACCTTC	CASSYLLGGGGYTF
TRBV5-1	TRBJ2-2	-	TRBD1	TGCGCCAGCAGCTTGGTGCAGGGGGCCGGGGAGCTGTTTTTT	CASSLVQGAGELFF
TRBV5-4	TRBJ1-1	once	-	TGTGCCAGCAGGGGGAGGTCTGAAGCTTTCTTT	CASRGRSEAFF
TRBV5-1	TRBJ2-7	-	-	TGCGCCAGCAGCCCGGGACAAATCGAGCAGTACTTC	CASSPGQIEQYF
TRBV19	TRBJ1-6	-	TRBD1	TGTGCCAGTAGTGGAAGTCCGGGACAGAGGGGTGCGCGGCGGTCCTCACCCCTCCACTTT	CASSGSPGQRGARRSSPLHF
TRBV5-4	TRBJ2-2	-	-	TGTGCCAGCAGCTCCGTTGAGGGCGGGGAGCTGTTTTTT	CASSSVEGGELFF
TRBV7-9	TRBJ1-4	-	TRBD1	TGTGCCAGCAGCTTAGGGTACAGGGGGACTAATGAAAAACTGTTTTTT	CASSLGYRGTNEKLFF
TRBV28	TRBJ2-7	-	TRBD1	TGTGCCAGCAGCTCCCGGGACAGGGGGTTTGCCGAGCAGTACTTC	CASSSRDRGFAEQYF
TRBV18	TRBJ1-6	once	TRBD1	TGTGCCAGCTCATCGCAGACAGGGGGCCTGAATTCACCCCTCCACTTT	CASSSQTGGLNSPLHF
TRBV2	TRBJ2-7	-	-	TGTGCCAGCAGTGGATCCGGGAACGAGCAGTACTTC	CASSGSGNEQYF
TRBV15	TRBJ1-5	-	-	TGTGCCACGGCGGGGTGGGGAGTAGTTGGCAATCAGCCCCAGCATTTT	CATAGWGVVGNQPQHF
TRBV6-4	TRBJ2-7	-	TRBD2	TGTGCCAGCAGTCCCCTGGCTAGCGGGTACTCCTACGAGCAGTACTTC	CASSPLASGYSYEQYF
TRBV10-2	TRBJ2-7	few	TRBD2	TGCGCCAGCAGGAAGGGACTAGCGCCAAAGGGCGAGCAGTACTTC	CASRKGLAPKGEQYF
TRBV28	TRBJ1-5	-	-	TGTGCCAGTGGGGCAGCCCAGCATTTT	CASGAAQHF
TRBV7-3	TRBJ1-4	-	TRBD1	TGTGCCAGCAGCATCGGGACAGGTGAAAAACTGTTTTTT	CASSIGTGEKLFF
TRBV28	TRBJ1-5	-	-	TGTGCCAGCAGACACTCCGGGACAACTAGCAATCAGCCCCAGCATTTT	CASRHSGTTSNQPQHF
TRBV29-1	TRBJ1-1	-	-	TGCAGCGTTGATTTAGGGGGAAGTACTGAAGCTTTCTTT	CSVDLGGSTEAFF
TRBV10-3	TRBJ2-1	-	TRBD1	TGTGCCATCAGCCCTCGGGACAGGGAGGATTCATACAATGAGCAGTTCTTC	CAISPRDREDSYNEQFF
TRBV5-1	TRBJ1-6	-	TRBD1	TGCGCCAGCAGCTCCGGGACAGTCGATTCACCCCTCCACTTT	CASSSGTVDSPLHF
TRBV9	TRBJ1-2	-	-	TGTGCCAGCAGCGTAGGGCAGGGTGCCTATGGCTACACCTTC	CASSVGQGAYGYTF
TRBV28	TRBJ1-4	-	-	TGTGCCAGCAGGGGGCTATGGTGGTCGAATGAAAAACTGTTTTTT	CASRGLWWSNEKLFF
TRBV7-6	TRBJ2-2	-	TRBD2	TGTGCCAGCAGCCCCTGGTCGAGCGGGAGGGCCGGAACCGGGGAGCTGTTTTTT	CASSPWSSGRAGTGELFF
TRBV4-1	TRBJ1-2	few	-	TGCGCCAGCAGCCGAGACGCGGGGGCAGGGTATGGCTACACCTTC	CASSRDAGAGYGYTF
TRBV2	TRBJ1-1	-	TRBD1	TGTGCCAGCAGTGAACAGGGGGCTGCTAACACTGAAGCTTTCTTT	CASSEQGAANTEAFF
TRBV27	TRBJ2-1	-	-	TGTGCCAGCAGTTTACTGACATCCTACAATGAGCAGTTCTTC	CASSLLTSYNEQFF